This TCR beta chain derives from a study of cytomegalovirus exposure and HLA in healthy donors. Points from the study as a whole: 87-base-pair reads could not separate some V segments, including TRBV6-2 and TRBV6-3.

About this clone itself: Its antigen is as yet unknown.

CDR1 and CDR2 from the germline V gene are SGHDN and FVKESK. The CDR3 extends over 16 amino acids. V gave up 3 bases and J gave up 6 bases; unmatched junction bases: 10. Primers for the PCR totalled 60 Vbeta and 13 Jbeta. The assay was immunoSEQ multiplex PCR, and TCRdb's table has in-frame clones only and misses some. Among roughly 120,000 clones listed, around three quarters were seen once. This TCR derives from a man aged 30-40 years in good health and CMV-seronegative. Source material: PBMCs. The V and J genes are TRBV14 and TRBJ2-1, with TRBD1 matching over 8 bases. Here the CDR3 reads CASSHLAQGAVNEQFF. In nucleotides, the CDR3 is TGTGCCAGCAGCCATCTCGCCCAGGGGGCGGTCAATGAGCAGTTCTTC. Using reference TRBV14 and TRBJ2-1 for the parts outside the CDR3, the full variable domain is EAGVTQFPSHSVIEKGQTVTLRCDPISGHDNLYWYRRVMGKEIKFLLHFVKESKQDESGMPNNRFLAERTGGTYSTLKVQPAELEDSGVYFCASSHLAQGAVNEQFFGPGTRLTVL.